This TCR beta chain is drawn from a study of blood T cell repertoires in COVID-19. Source study methods: The authors estimated nucleated cell counts from reference gene primer amplification. Clones were sequenced by immunoSEQ multiplex PCR, and TCRdb holds only the in-frame ones, with some missing. Clone size and the V and J calls come from that table; the DNA yielded D and trimming. The sample gives about 250,000 clones, approximately 86% of which show up once; about 1.6% is in the top ten. Germline CDR1 reads SGHTA; CDR2 reads FQGNSA. V gave up 5 bases and J gave up 2 bases, with 10 bases separating them. The CDR3 length is 13 residues. This clone has just a few counts.

The clonotype was recovered from a woman in her sixties or seventies who had recovered from COVID-19. Sequenced: peripheral blood. The chain couples TRBV7-2 to TRBJ2-7; a possible D gene is TRBD1 (5 bases). CDR3: CASSRQNAYEQYF. CDR3 coding DNA: TGTGCCAGCAGCAGACAGAACGCCTACGAGCAGTACTTC.